A selection of T cell receptor beta chains follows, all from one sample in a study of cytomegalovirus exposure and HLA in healthy donors. Only in-frame clones appear in the TCRdb table, and some are missing; sequencing was by immunoSEQ multiplex PCR. The sample lists some 180,000 clones; 75% to 90% were seen once. Sequencing was carried out using PBMCs. The receptor set was obtained from a male donor in good health and CMV-seronegative. The CDR3 runs from the conserved cysteine through the conserved F or W. The D gene is left open where the match is weak. The size field is filled for only some rows; it gives once, few, many or a size class.

j_gene	v_gene	abundance	d_gene	CDR3aa	CDR3nt
TRBJ1-4	TRBV2	NA	NA	CASSDRQGTNEKLFF	TGTGCCAGCAGTGATCGGCAGGGTACTAATGAAAAACTGTTTTTT
TRBJ2-1	TRBV4-3	NA	NA	CASSLIGDEQFF	TGCGCCAGCAGTCTGATAGGAGATGAGCAGTTCTTC
TRBJ2-1	TRBV15	NA	TRBD2	CATSREGDNYNEQFF	TGTGCCACCAGCCGGGAGGGAGACAACTACAATGAGCAGTTCTTC
TRBJ1-2	TRBV7-2	few	NA	CASSFDGMSYGYTF	TGTGCCAGCAGCTTCGATGGCATGTCTTATGGCTACACCTTC
TRBJ1-2	TRBV4-1	NA	NA	CASSPPAFLSFNYGYTF	TGCGCCAGCAGCCCACCCGCCTTTCTTAGTTTTAACTATGGCTACACCTTC
TRBJ2-3	TRBV6-5	NA	NA	CASSYLGQTDTQYF	TGTGCCAGCAGTTACCTCGGACAGACAGATACGCAGTATTTT
TRBJ2-7	TRBV5-6	NA	NA	CASSLEDRYEQYF	TGTGCCAGCAGCTTGGAGGACAGATACGAGCAGTACTTC
TRBJ2-3	TRBV6-1	once	NA	CASSDLITDTQYF	TGTGCCAGCAGTGACCTTATCACAGATACGCAGTATTTT
TRBJ2-7	TRBV4-1	NA	NA	CASSQDLQGLYEQYF	TGCGCCAGCAGCCAAGATTTGCAGGGGCTCTACGAGCAGTACTTC
TRBJ1-2	TRBV29-1	once	TRBD1	CSVDNVGTGGDGYTF	TGCAGCGTTGATAACGTAGGGACAGGGGGCGATGGCTACACCTTC
TRBJ2-7	TRBV5-5	NA	TRBD2	CASSLAAASGAYEQYF	TGTGCCAGCAGCTTGGCCGCGGCTAGCGGGGCCTACGAGCAGTACTTC
TRBJ1-1	TRBV11-2	NA	TRBD1	CASSLRGTAEVEAFF	TGTGCCAGCAGCTTAAGGGGGACAGCCGAAGTTGAAGCTTTCTTT